Shown below are 32 T cell receptor beta chains from a single sample sequenced in a study of T cell responses to AZD1222 COVID-19 vaccine. Assay: immunoSEQ multiplex PCR; the TCRdb copy retains only in-frame clones and omits some. The top ten clones hold about 3% of a sample with 80,000 to 90,000 clones, under 95% of them seen once. The starting material was peripheral blood, obtained on day 0 of AZD1222 vaccination. The receptors shown here come from an adult in good health.

The V and J genes are TRBV5-1 and TRBJ1-6; D is ambiguous. V was trimmed by 0 bases and J by 2 bases, leaving 9 bases between them. Germline V gene data show CDR1 as SGHRS and CDR2 as YFSETQ. The CDR3 consists of 16 residues. CDR3 nucleotide sequence: TGCGCCAGCAGCTTGGATGGAGCTCCCTATAATTCACCCCTCCACTTT. Translating gives CASSLDGAPYNSPLHF.

The rearrangement uses TRBV6-4 and TRBJ2-7, with D possibly being TRBD1 or TRBD2 (6 bases each). The CDR3 length is 13 residues. Trimming removed 4 bases from V and 6 bases from J, with 13 bases in between. Looked up from germline, CDR1 is MRHNA and CDR2 is SNTAGT. CDR3 protein: CASSVIQGGEQYF. DNA of the CDR3: TGTGCCAGCAGTGTAATACAGGGAGGCGAGCAGTACTTC.

The CDR3 bases are TGTGCCAGCAGTGCTGTAGGGATTGGCACTGAAGCTTTCTTT. Its translation is CASSAVGIGTEAFF. The V gene is TRBV2, the J gene TRBJ1-1; no reliable D call. Germline lookup yields CDR1 SNHLY and CDR2 FYNNEI. The CDR3 consists of 14 residues. Trimming cost V 4 bases and J 4 bases, with 13 bases left between them.

The rearrangement links TRBV3-1 (or the pseudogene TRBV3-2) to TRBJ2-5, with 8 bases identical to TRBD1. The CDR3 is 16 residues long. Germline CDR1 is LGHDT and CDR2 is YNNKEL (reference sequence). Trimming removed 4 bases from V and 1 base from J; junction bases left unmatched: 8. DNA of the CDR3: TGTGCCAGCAGCCCCCGCCCGGGACAGGCCCAAGAGACCCAGTACTTC. This translates into CASSPRPGQAQETQYF.

The chain uses TRBV4-1 and TRBJ1-5; D gene uncertain. V gave up 1 base and J gave up 9 bases, with 16 bases separating them. The CDR3 covers 15 residues. The germline V gene has CDR1 MGHRA and CDR2 YSYEKL. The CDR3 coding sequence is TGCGCCAGCAGCCAAGTTTCCGATCCGTCATGGCCCCAGCATTTT. As protein: CASSQVSDPSWPQHF.

The CDR3 sequence: CASSPGGPSNTGELFF. CDR3 DNA: TGTGCCAGCAGCCCCGGCGGGCCATCGAACACCGGGGAGCTGTTTTTT. V is TRBV11-3 and J is TRBJ2-2, with D possibly being TRBD2 (5 bases). CDR1 and CDR2 from the germline V gene are SGHNT and YENEEA. V dropped 5 bases and J dropped 0 bases, with 13 bases sitting between them. The CDR3 is 16 amino acids.

V gene TRBV6-5 combines with J gene TRBJ2-7, with D perhaps TRBD1 (6 bases). Deletions cut 7 bases from V and 5 bases from J, with 18 bases between. Germline-derived CDR1 and CDR2 are MNHEY and SVGAGI. This CDR3 has 14 amino acids. CDR3 in amino acids: CASTDGQLGNEQYF. The CDR3 DNA is TGTGCCAGCACCGACGGACAGTTAGGTAACGAGCAGTACTTC.

V usage is TRBV5-1 and J usage is TRBJ2-7; D is perhaps TRBD2 (5 bases). The CDR3 runs 13 residues. The V end was cut by 3 bases, the J end by 7 bases, with 14 bases between. Germline loops: CDR1 SGHRS, CDR2 YFSETQ. The CDR3 sequence is CASSSGRTLEQYF. In DNA form, the CDR3 reads TGCGCCAGCAGCTCAGGACGGACTTTAGAGCAGTACTTC.

J is TRBJ1-5 and V is TRBV19; 7 bases match TRBD1. Trimming cost V 5 bases and J 0 bases; bases outside gene matches: 7. Germline V gene sequence: CDR1 LNHDA, CDR2 SQIVND (reference sequence). This CDR3 region has 16 residues. The CDR3 bases are TGTGCCAGTAGTCCCGGACAGGCCTTTAGCAATCAGCCCCAGCATTTT. Protein product: CASSPGQAFSNQPQHF.

The rearrangement uses TRBV10-3 and TRBJ2-3; TRBD2 aligns across 15 bases. The germline V gene has CDR1 ENHRY and CDR2 SYGVKD. V shed 6 bases, J shed 0 bases, and the junction held 19 bases outside the gene matches. The CDR3 runs 22 residues. The CDR3 region is CAIRISPGLAGGSGSSTDTQYF. The CDR3 bases are TGTGCCATCAGGATTAGTCCGGGACTAGCGGGGGGCTCGGGCTCTAGCACAGATACGCAGTATTTT.

The chain links TRBV7-2 to TRBJ1-5; D ambiguous. The CDR3 extends over 12 amino acids. The V end was cut by 1 base, the J end by 11 bases, with 9 bases between. Germline V gene lookup returns CDR1 SGHTA and CDR2 FQGNSA. As DNA, the CDR3 is TGTGCCAGCAGCTTAGACGTTGGGACCCAGCATTTT. It is translated as CASSLDVGTQHF.

The CDR3 is CSVERSSNTGELFF. The CDR3 DNA reads as TGCAGCGTTGAACGCAGCTCGAACACCGGGGAGCTGTTTTTT. The chain uses TRBV29-1 and TRBJ2-2; no clear D. V was clipped by 2 bases and J by 0 bases, with 7 bases between them. Per germline, CDR1 SQVTM and CDR2 ANQGSEA. CDR3 length: 14 residues.

This clone was recorded once. This chain uses TRBV14 with TRBJ2-3; TRBD2 might be the D (6 bases). Germline CDR1 is SGHDN and CDR2 is FVKESK. This CDR3 is built from 15 residues. V lost 1 base and J lost 2, with 10 bases in between. The CDR3 is CASSQGRAFTDTQYF. The CDR3, as DNA: TGTGCCAGCAGCCAAGGGAGGGCCTTCACAGATACGCAGTATTTT. Full variable domain (remainder filled in from reference TRBV14 and TRBJ2-3): EAGVTQFPSHSVIEKGQTVTLRCDPISGHDNLYWYRRVMGKEIKFLLHFVKESKQDESGMPNNRFLAERTGGTYSTLKVQPAELEDSGVYFCASSQGRAFTDTQYFGPGTRLTVL.

The rearrangement links TRBV19 to TRBJ2-2, with 7 bases matching TRBD1. Trimming at V came to 4 bases and at J to 2 bases, leaving 7 bases not matched to a gene. The germline CDR1 and CDR2 sequences are LNHDA and SQIVND (reference sequence). This CDR3 is 16 amino acids long. The CDR3 DNA reads TGTGCCAGTAGTAATAAGGGGACAGCTAACACCGGGGAGCTGTTTTTT. It translates to CASSNKGTANTGELFF.

The chain links TRBV7-1 to TRBJ2-6, with D possibly matching TRBD1 (5 bases). TRBV7-1 is placed among ORFs of uncertain function. CDR3 length: 18 amino acids. Trimming left V 5 bases short and J 9 bases short, with 26 bases between. This CDR3 reads CASSRPGHEDKVGNVLTF. The DNA of the CDR3 is TGTGCCAGCAGCCGTCCTGGTCACGAGGACAAAGTCGGCAACGTCCTGACTTTC.

The V call is TRBV5-1, the J call TRBJ2-7; D unclear. The CDR3 totals 16 residues. Per the germline V gene, CDR1 is SGHRS and CDR2 is YFSETQ. V was cut by 6 bases and J by 5 bases, with 24 bases left in between. The CDR3 sequence: CASNHSSPWASHEQYF. The CDR3 region has the DNA TGCGCCAGCAACCACTCGTCTCCCTGGGCGAGTCACGAGCAGTACTTC.

V is TRBV13 and J is TRBJ2-7, with 9 bases lining up with TRBD1. From germline, CDR1 is PRHDT and CDR2 FYEKMQ (reference sequence). CDR3 length: 15 amino acids. J lost 1 base, V lost 5 bases, and 6 bases had no gene match. CDR3: CASSADRGSSYEQYF. Written as DNA, the CDR3 is TGTGCCAGCAGCGCAGACAGGGGGTCTTCCTACGAGCAGTACTTC.

This clone occurred a few times. This rearrangement joins TRBV3-1 (or the pseudogene TRBV3-2) to TRBJ2-7; D may be TRBD1 (6 bases). Germline V gene lookup returns CDR1 LGHDT and CDR2 YNNKEL (reference sequence). This CDR3 region has 14 residues. V lost 6 bases, J lost 2 bases, and 14 bases lay in between. CDR3 bases: TGTGCCAGCAGTCTCAGACAGGAGACCTACGAGCAGTACTTC. It codes for CASSLRQETYEQYF.

The chain employs TRBV15 and TRBJ1-1; D may be TRBD1 (5 bases). The germline V and J ends were trimmed by 1 base and 0 bases, with 12 bases remaining between them. Germline V gene data show CDR1 as LNHNV and CDR2 as YYDKDF (reference sequence). The CDR3 runs 16 residues. The CDR3 coding sequence is TGTGCCACCAGCAGAGGAGGGGAGGGATTGAACACTGAAGCTTTCTTT. Residues: CATSRGGEGLNTEAFF.

The chain recombines TRBV10-1 with TRBJ2-5; TRBD2 aligns across 8 bases. CDR1 and CDR2 (germline): WNHNN, SYGVQD (reference sequence). The CDR3 length is 15 residues. Germline trimming cut 2 bases from V and 4 bases from J; bases unmatched to any gene: 6. The CDR3 bases are TGCGCCAGCAGTGAGACGAGCGGGGGACGAGAGACCCAGTACTTC. Its protein is CASSETSGGRETQYF.

This clone was picked up a small number of times. The chain combines TRBV28 with TRBJ1-2; 7 nucleotides align to TRBD1. CDR1 is MDHEN, CDR2 SYDVKM, per germline. The CDR3 length is 13 residues. V dropped 3 bases and J dropped 4; count of bases not matched to a gene: 2. The CDR3 spells CASSFGQAYGYTF. The CDR3 nucleotides are TGTGCCAGCAGTTTCGGACAGGCCTATGGCTACACCTTC.

V and J are TRBV2 and TRBJ1-5; maybe TRBD1 (5 bases). Trimming shortened V by 0 bases and J by 3 bases, and 9 bases separated the two germline ends. The germline V gene has CDR1 SNHLY and CDR2 FYNNEI. The length of the CDR3 is 15 residues. The CDR3 here is CASSEARGSNQPQHF. CDR3 nucleotides: TGTGCCAGCAGTGAAGCGCGGGGGTCCAATCAGCCCCAGCATTTT.

The chain couples TRBV30 to TRBJ2-2; D is possibly TRBD1 (5 bases). Germline CDR1 is GTSNPN and CDR2 is SVGIG (reference sequence). CDR3 length equals 14 residues. The ends were cut back, 3 bases at V and 4 bases at J, with 12 bases in the middle. For the CDR3, the DNA is TGTGCCTGGAGAGGGCAGGGATCCACCGGGGAGCTGTTTTTT. This translates into CAWRGQGSTGELFF. Looking up the rest from reference TRBV30 and TRBJ2-2 gives the full variable domain: SQTIHQWPATLVQPVGSPLSLECTVEGTSNPNLYWYRQAAGRGLQLLFYSVGIGQISSEVPQNLSASRPQDRQFILSSKKLLLSDSGFYLCAWRGQGSTGELFFGEGSRLTVL.

This chain uses TRBV10-3 with TRBJ2-1; D might be TRBD1 or TRBD2, each matching 6 bases. The CDR3 covers 20 residues. Trimming took off 6 bases at V and 2 bases at J, with 29 bases between the two ends. Germline V gives CDR1 ENHRY, CDR2 SYGVKD. CDR3: CAIRASGRGLLFGTYNEQFF. The CDR3 region has the DNA TGTGCCATCAGGGCCTCGGGCAGGGGACTCCTTTTTGGCACCTACAATGAGCAGTTCTTC.

The chain couples TRBV12-3 or TRBV12-4 to TRBJ1-5; weak D call: TRBD1 (6 bases). V dropped 6 bases and J dropped 7 bases, with 10 bases sitting between them. This CDR3 has 12 amino acids. Written as DNA, the CDR3 is TGTGCCAGCAGCCACAGGGACCAGCCCCAGCATTTT. The encoded protein is CASSHRDQPQHF.

The V and J genes are TRBV7-9 and TRBJ2-5; 9 nucleotides align to TRBD1. V gave up 1 base and J gave up 2 bases; unmatched junction bases: 2. Per germline, CDR1 SEHNR and CDR2 FQNEAQ (reference sequence). The length of the CDR3 is 15 residues. In DNA form, the CDR3 reads TGTGCCAGCAGCTTAGTGGGGACAGGGCAAGAGACCCAGTACTTC. The encoded protein is CASSLVGTGQETQYF.

V is TRBV10-3 and J is TRBJ2-5, with D maybe TRBD2 (6 bases). Trimming shortened V by 4 bases and J by 1 base, and 16 bases separated the two germline ends. Germline V CDR1 and CDR2: ENHRY, SYGVKD. The CDR3 is 16 residues long. CDR3 in amino acids: CAISGTHLATQETQYF. Here the CDR3 DNA reads TGTGCCATCAGTGGGACTCACCTAGCGACCCAAGAGACCCAGTACTTC.

This chain uses TRBV27 with TRBJ2-7, with D unclear. Germline V gene data show CDR1 as MNHEY and CDR2 as SMNVEV (reference sequence). The CDR3 runs 11 residues. The V gene lost 3 bases and the J gene lost 7 bases, with 7 bases spanning the gap. The CDR3 here is CASSFRREQYF. The CDR3 region has the DNA TGTGCCAGCAGTTTTCGGCGGGAGCAGTACTTC.

This sequence joins TRBV18 and TRBJ1-5, with 7 bases lining up with TRBD1. Germline lookup yields CDR1 KGHSH and CDR2 LQKENI. The trim removed 5 bases at V and 7 bases at J, leaving 5 bases unmatched. The CDR3 runs to 13 residues. As DNA, the CDR3 is TGTGCCAGCTCAATGGACAGGCAACAGCCCCAGCATTTT. It codes for CASSMDRQQPQHF. Combining the CDR3 with reference TRBV18 and TRBJ1-5 gives the whole variable domain NAGVMQNPRHLVRRRGQEARLRCSPMKGHSHVYWYRQLPEEGLKFMVYLQKENIIDESGMPKERFSAEFPKEGPSILRIQQVVRGDSAAYFCASSMDRQQPQHFGDGTRLSIL.

The rearrangement joins TRBV7-8 to TRBJ1-1, with D possibly TRBD1 on 5 matching bases. Germline values: CDR1 SGHVS, CDR2 FQNEAQ. This CDR3 spans 14 amino acids. Trimming took 4 bases from V and 0 from J, leaving 9 bases between them. The CDR3 is CASSSDTMNTEAFF. CDR3 in DNA: TGTGCCAGCAGCTCGGACACCATGAACACTGAAGCTTTCTTT.

The CDR3 is CASTPLRENTEAFF. The CDR3 DNA is TGTGCCAGCACCCCCCTCCGGGAGAACACTGAAGCTTTCTTT. V and J are TRBV27 and TRBJ1-1; no firm D call. V lost 7 bases and J 1 base, leaving 13 bases between the germline ends. The CDR3 runs 14 residues. CDR1 is MNHEY, CDR2 SMNVEV, per germline (reference sequence).

This chain connects TRBV5-1 to TRBJ2-7; D remains ambiguous. Trimming took off 0 bases at V and 5 bases at J, with 15 bases between the two ends. Germline V gene lookup returns CDR1 SGHRS and CDR2 YFSETQ. This CDR3 has 15 amino acids. The CDR3 protein is CASSLGTATWNEQYF. The CDR3 bases are TGCGCCAGCAGCTTGGGCACGGCAACCTGGAACGAGCAGTACTTC.